This T cell receptor (beta chain) was recorded in a study of shared T cell receptors in the human thymus. The ends lost 2 bases at V and 4 bases at J; junction bases unmatched: 4. The CDR3 extends over 15 amino acids. The germline CDR1 and CDR2 sequences are MNHEY and SMNVEV (reference sequence). TCRdb's table, derived via immunoSEQ multiplex PCR, lists solely in-frame clones and lacks some. Of hundreds of thousands of clones listed, roughly 94% are singletons. This sequence originates from a human donor. Material for sequencing was thymocytes. The genes are TRBV27 and TRBJ2-7; 11 bases fit TRBD1. The CDR3 sequence is CASSLRDRGFYEQYF. CDR3 in DNA: TGTGCCAGCAGTTTAAGGGACAGGGGGTTTTACGAGCAGTACTTC.